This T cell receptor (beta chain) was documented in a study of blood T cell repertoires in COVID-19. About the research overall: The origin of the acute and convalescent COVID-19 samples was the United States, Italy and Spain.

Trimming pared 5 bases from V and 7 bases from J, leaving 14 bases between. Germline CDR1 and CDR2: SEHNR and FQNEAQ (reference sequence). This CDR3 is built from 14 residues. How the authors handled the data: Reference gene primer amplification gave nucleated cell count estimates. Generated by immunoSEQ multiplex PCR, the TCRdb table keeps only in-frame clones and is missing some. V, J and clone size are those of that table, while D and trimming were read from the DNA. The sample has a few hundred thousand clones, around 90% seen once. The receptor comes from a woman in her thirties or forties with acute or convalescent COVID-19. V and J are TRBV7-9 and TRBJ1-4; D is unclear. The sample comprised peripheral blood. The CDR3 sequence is CASSPRERREKLFF. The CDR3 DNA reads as TGTGCCAGCAGCCCCCGGGAGCGACGTGAAAAACTGTTTTTT.